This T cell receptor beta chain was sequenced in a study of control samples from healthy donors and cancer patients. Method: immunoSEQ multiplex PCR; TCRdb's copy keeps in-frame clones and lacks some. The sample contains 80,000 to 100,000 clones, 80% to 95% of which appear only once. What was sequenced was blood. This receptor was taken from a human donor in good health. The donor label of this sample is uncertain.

The DNA of the CDR3 is TGTGCCACCAGTGATTTGAGGGTACCGGGGGAGCTGTTTTTT. As protein: CATSDLRVPGELFF. This sequence joins TRBV24-1 and TRBJ2-2, with D unclear. Trimming took 0 bases from V and 8 from J, leaving 9 bases between them. The CDR3 runs 14 residues. CDR1 is KGHDR and CDR2 is SFDVKD in the germline V gene.